A single sample is the source of the 2 T cell receptor beta chains below, sequenced in a study of T cell responses to AZD1222 COVID-19 vaccine. Only in-frame clones appear in the TCRdb table, and some are missing; sequencing was by immunoSEQ multiplex PCR. Of about 120,000 clones listed, 80% to 90% are singletons. Sequenced material: peripheral blood, taken on day 0 of AZD1222 vaccination. These receptors were obtained from an adult in good health.

This rearrangement joins TRBV5-4 to TRBJ1-2; possibly TRBD1 for D (6 bases). Germline V gene sequence: CDR1 SGHNT, CDR2 YYREEE (reference sequence). The CDR3 spans 14 residues. V shed 2 bases and J shed 3 bases, with 11 bases lying between them. The CDR3 sequence is CASSFTGIDYGYTF. In DNA form, the CDR3 reads TGTGCCAGCAGCTTTACAGGGATTGACTATGGCTACACCTTC.

The rearrangement uses TRBV20-1 and TRBJ1-2; D uncertain. Germline V CDR1 and CDR2: DFQATT, SNEGSKA (reference sequence). V lost 6 bases and J lost 7, with 9 bases in between. The CDR3 is 10 amino acids. CDR3 DNA: TGCAGTGCCACCGACGTTGGCTACACCTTC. Translated, it gives CSATDVGYTF.